These 7 T cell receptor beta chains originate from one sample sequenced in a study of identical twins. MiXCR, applied by TCRdb to the 5' RACE reads, yields one record per CDR3 protein. Of hundreds of thousands of distinct CDR3 sequences in the sample, 6% to 6.5% were seen once. The sequenced material came from naive T cells sorted from blood. The source of these receptors is a man in his late teens or twenties in good health.

This clonotype was seen a few times. CDR3 DNA: TGTGCCAGCCCGGTAGAAAACCGAATAGCCAAAAACATTCAGTACTTC. Translated: CASPVENRIAKNIQYF. The rearrangement uses TRBV10-3 and TRBJ2-4; D is ambiguous. This CDR3 spans 16 amino acids. Trimming removed 10 bases at V and 0 bases at J, with 19 bases between. Germline V CDR1 and CDR2: ENHRY, SYGVKD.

This clonotype has at least ten counts. The V call is TRBV12-3 or TRBV12-4, the J call TRBJ2-1; D uncertain. V dropped 5 bases and J dropped 3 bases, with 17 bases sitting between them. The CDR3 length is 16 residues. Written as DNA, the CDR3 is TGTGCCAGCAGTGGCCTGCTGGAAAGGATCTACAATGAGCAGTTCTTC. Translating gives CASSGLLERIYNEQFF.

The chain carries TRBV6-1 and TRBJ2-1; 7 bases are shared with TRBD1. CDR3 length equals 14 residues. J gave up 5 bases and V 4 bases, and 5 bases lay outside the gene matches. From germline, CDR1 is MNHNS and CDR2 SASEGT. The DNA for the CDR3 is TGTGCCAGCAGTGCCGGGACAGAACACAATGAGCAGTTCTTC. This sequence encodes CASSAGTEHNEQFF.

This clonotype was seen at least ten times. The rearrangement links TRBV29-1 to TRBJ2-3, with a tentative D call TRBD2 (5 bases). V was shortened by 4 bases and J by 5 bases, with 7 bases between the two germline ends. This CDR3 contains 11 residues. CDR1 and CDR2 (germline): SQVTM, ANQGSEA. For the CDR3, the DNA is TGCAGCGTTGGACTACTAGATACGCAGTATTTT. Translated: CSVGLLDTQYF.

This clonotype was found a few times. This chain joins TRBV7-2 and TRBJ2-7; D possibly uses TRBD1 or TRBD2 (5 bases each). V lost 4 bases, J lost 2 bases, and 15 bases lay in between. Germline-derived CDR1 and CDR2 are SGHTA and FQGNSA. The CDR3 spans 15 residues. The CDR3 nucleotides read TGTGCCAGCAGCTCTGGAGCCGGGACCCCCTACGAGCAGTACTTC. Amino acids: CASSSGAGTPYEQYF.

This clonotype has a count of ten or more. The J gene is TRBJ1-1, the V gene TRBV27; weak D call: TRBD1 (6 bases). CDR1 and CDR2 (germline): MNHEY, SMNVEV (reference sequence). The CDR3 has 15 residues. V was clipped by 0 bases and J by 4 bases, with 12 bases between them. CDR3 protein: CASSLSLGATTEAFF. The CDR3 nucleotides are TGTGCCAGCAGTTTATCGTTGGGGGCGACCACTGAAGCTTTCTTT.

This clonotype appeared many times. This chain joins TRBV27 and TRBJ2-1, with TRBD2 matching over 10 bases. Germline trimming cut 1 base from V and 6 bases from J; bases unmatched to any gene: 6. This CDR3 has 16 residues. Germline V gene data show CDR1 as MNHEY and CDR2 as SMNVEV (reference sequence). The CDR3 reads CASSLLGAGGFNEQFF. CDR3 DNA sequence: TGTGCCAGCAGTTTATTGGGAGCGGGAGGGTTCAATGAGCAGTTCTTC.